This record looks at one T cell receptor (beta chain) sequence and its context. Its antigen is unidentified. Profiling relied on immunoSEQ multiplex PCR, and the TCRdb table lists in-frame clones only, not all of them. This sample yields tens of thousands of clones, of which 95% are seen a single time; about 0.032% belongs to the top ten. The data stem from a study of human thymus T cells. Points from the study as a whole: Related research has reported that thymic repertoires overlap highly among unrelated individuals.

The length of the CDR3 is 15 residues. The germline V gene has CDR1 MGHDK and CDR2 SYGVNS. V was clipped by 1 base and J by 3 bases, with 13 bases between them. The study used thymus tissue resected during corrective heart surgery. Sequencing was done on a sample of thymus tissue. The source of this sequence is a girl under three years old with a congenital heart defect but otherwise immunologically healthy. V is TRBV25-1 and J is TRBJ2-7; D call uncertain. The DNA for the CDR3 is TGTGCCAGCAGTGAATTTCGGGCTACAAGCTACGAGCAGTACTTC. Its translation: CASSEFRATSYEQYF.